This section outlines one T cell receptor (beta chain) sequence together with its context. Its antigen is still unknown. The entry originates in a study of cytomegalovirus exposure and HLA in healthy donors. PCR employed 60 Vbeta and 13 Jbeta primers. Sequenced by immunoSEQ multiplex PCR; TCRdb stores in-frame clones only, minus some. The data contain fewer than 200,000 clones, 81% of them singletons. Study outcomes and limitations: Highly shared sequence variants in one cluster were likely a sequencing artifact. Data from an earlier analysis indicated that most TCR beta V segments were productive either about 87% or about 30% of the time.

This TCR derives from a man in his forties in good health and CMV-seropositive. The sequencing input was PBMCs.

Here the CDR3 reads CASSFGTKETQYF. CDR3 bases: TGTGCCAGCAGCTTCGGGACAAAGGAGACCCAGTACTTC. The chain carries TRBV11-3 and TRBJ2-5; tentative D call: TRBD1 (6 bases). The germline V gene encodes CDR1 SGHNT and CDR2 YENEEA. CDR3 length equals 13 residues. Trimming stripped 3 bases from V and 5 bases from J, with 10 bases between. Full variable domain (missing parts from reference TRBV11-3 and TRBJ2-5): EAGVVQSPRYKIIEKKQPVAFWCNPISGHNTLYWYLQNLGQGPELLIRYENEEAVDDSQLPKDRFSAERLKGVDSTLKIQPAELGDSAVYLCASSFGTKETQYFGPGTRLLVL.